These 19 T cell receptor beta chains came from one sample sequenced in a study of shared T cell receptors in the human thymus. Method: immunoSEQ multiplex PCR; TCRdb's copy keeps in-frame clones and lacks some. The table includes under 700,000 clones, 70% to 80% detected once. The data also belong to a second study, concerning human thymus T cells.

Sequences were obtained from thymocytes. The receptor source for this set is a boy younger than two with a congenital heart defect.

V is TRBV6-5 and J is TRBJ2-3; TRBD2 aligns across 14 bases. The CDR3 runs to 15 residues. CDR1 is MNHEY, CDR2 SVGAGI, per germline. Unmatched junction bases numbered 2, after V lost 4 bases and J lost 5 bases. The DNA for the CDR3 is TGTGCCAGCAGTTCCGGACTAGCGGGAGGAGATACGCAGTATTTT. This gives the protein CASSSGLAGGDTQYF.

This sequence joins TRBV7-9 and TRBJ2-7, with TRBD2 matching over 10 bases. Trimming cost V 2 bases and J 6 bases; bases outside gene matches: 13. The CDR3 contains 17 residues. Germline CDR1 is SEHNR and CDR2 is FQNEAQ (reference sequence). DNA for the CDR3: TGTGCCAGCAGCTTACCTCACAGCGGGAGGGCCGAAGGCGAGCAGTACTTC. Translation: CASSLPHSGRAEGEQYF.

The chain has TRBV7-9 and TRBJ2-1; D may be TRBD1 (6 bases). Germline CDR1 and CDR2: SEHNR and FQNEAQ (reference sequence). Trimming cost V 5 bases and J 6 bases, with 17 bases left between them. The CDR3 has 15 amino acids. The CDR3 region is CASSERQAHFNEQFF. The CDR3 DNA follows: TGTGCCAGCAGCGAGCGACAGGCCCACTTCAATGAGCAGTTCTTC. The whole variable domain, remainder taken from reference TRBV7-9 and TRBJ2-1, is DTGVSQNPRHKITKRGQNVTFRCDPISEHNRLYWYRQTLGQGPEFLTYFQNEAQLEKSRLLSDRFSAERPKGSFSTLEIQRTEQGDSAMYLCASSERQAHFNEQFFGPGTRLTVL.

The rearrangement uses TRBV27 and TRBJ1-5; 9 bases align to TRBD1. Germline V gives CDR1 MNHEY, CDR2 SMNVEV (reference sequence). The CDR3 sequence is 19 residues long. V gave up 6 bases and J gave up 0 bases; unmatched junction bases: 15. CDR3 amino acids: CASSPGTGHPLYSNQPQHF. The CDR3 nucleotides read TGTGCCAGCAGCCCAGGGACAGGGCATCCCCTTTATAGCAATCAGCCCCAGCATTTT.

The chain joins TRBV30 to TRBJ2-2; perhaps TRBD1 as D (6 bases). Trimming shortened V by 1 base and J by 0 bases, and 18 bases separated the two germline ends. CDR3 length: 18 amino acids. Germline assignment: CDR1 GTSNPN and CDR2 SVGIG (reference sequence). Here the CDR3 DNA reads TGTGCCTGGAGTGCTGGCCGACAGGACCTAACGAACACCGGGGAGCTGTTTTTT. This encodes CAWSAGRQDLTNTGELFF.

The chain links TRBV4-1 to TRBJ2-5; 12 nucleotides match TRBD2. This CDR3 comprises 16 residues. Germline CDR1 reads MGHRA; CDR2 reads YSYEKL. Trimming took 2 bases from V and 4 from J; bases not matched to a gene: 5. The CDR3: CASSQPSTSGRETQYF. The CDR3 DNA reads as TGCGCCAGCAGCCAACCCTCGACTAGCGGGAGAGAGACCCAGTACTTC.

The chain couples TRBV11-2 to TRBJ1-5; tentative D call: TRBD1 (5 bases). This CDR3 region has 16 residues. Trimming pared 5 bases from V and 4 bases from J, leaving 18 bases between. Germline CDR1 SGHAT, CDR2 FQNNGV. CDR3 region: CASSNSGTGGNQPQHF. The CDR3 bases are TGTGCCAGCAGCAACTCCGGGACCGGGGGGAATCAGCCCCAGCATTTT.

The chain couples TRBV5-1 to TRBJ1-2; 9 nucleotides match TRBD1. Germline assignment: CDR1 SGHRS and CDR2 YFSETQ. CDR3 length equals 15 residues. V gave up 2 bases and J gave up 4 bases; unmatched junction bases: 6. CDR3 in DNA: TGCGCCAGCAGCTTAGTGGGACAGGGTTCCTATGGCTACACCTTC. Protein: CASSLVGQGSYGYTF.

V gene TRBV5-1 combines with J gene TRBJ2-1, with D possibly TRBD1 on 6 matching bases. Looked up from germline, CDR1 is SGHRS and CDR2 is YFSETQ. The V gene lost 1 base and the J gene lost 5 bases, with 10 bases spanning the gap. The CDR3 extends over 14 amino acids. The chain's CDR3 is CASSLSGGDNEQFF. The DNA of the CDR3 is TGCGCCAGCAGCTTGTCTGGGGGCGACAATGAGCAGTTCTTC.

The chain carries TRBV5-1 and TRBJ1-2; D is unclear. V lost 0 bases and J lost 6, with 12 bases in between. From germline, CDR1 is SGHRS and CDR2 YFSETQ. The CDR3 totals 14 residues. In nucleotides, the CDR3 is TGCGCCAGCAGCTTGGCGGAGACCGAGAATGGCTACACCTTC. It translates to CASSLAETENGYTF.

This chain uses TRBV27 with TRBJ2-6, with TRBD1 matching 10 bases. This CDR3 has 18 amino acids. V gave up 2 bases and J gave up 6 bases; unmatched junction bases: 10. Germline CDR1 MNHEY, CDR2 SMNVEV (reference sequence). CDR3 sequence reads: CASSLTPGQGLMANVLTF. The CDR3 DNA follows: TGTGCCAGCAGTTTAACCCCGGGACAGGGGCTAATGGCCAACGTCCTGACTTTC.

The chain couples TRBV5-8 to TRBJ1-1; D is unclear. CDR3 length: 15 residues. CDR1 is SGHTS, CDR2 YDEGEE, per germline. Trimming left V 1 base short and J 5 bases short, with 15 bases between. The CDR3 is CASSLCQTSRTEAFF. DNA for the CDR3: TGTGCCAGCAGCTTGTGTCAGACTTCAAGAACTGAAGCTTTCTTT.

The rearrangement uses TRBV4-3 and TRBJ2-7, with D perhaps matching TRBD1 (5 bases). This CDR3 spans 15 amino acids. CDR1 and CDR2 from the germline V gene are LGHNA and YSLEER. Trimming cost V 0 bases and J 2 bases, with 11 bases left between them. The CDR3 DNA reads TGCGCCAGCAGCCAAGATAGGGGCACGACCTACGAGCAGTACTTC. It yields the protein CASSQDRGTTYEQYF.

The V gene is TRBV5-4, the J gene TRBJ2-7; TRBD2 might be the D (6 bases). The V gene lost 2 bases and the J gene lost 5 bases, with 17 bases spanning the gap. CDR1 is SGHNT, CDR2 YYREEE, per germline (reference sequence). The CDR3 sequence is 15 residues long. CDR3 DNA: TGTGCCAGCAGCTTTGATCCGGGAGTGAGCAACGAGCAGTACTTC. This sequence encodes CASSFDPGVSNEQYF.

A single count supports this clone. The chain employs TRBV11-2 and TRBJ2-2; no clear D. V lost 2 bases, J lost 7 bases, and 14 bases lay in between. Germline lookup yields CDR1 SGHAT and CDR2 FQNNGV. CDR3 length equals 15 residues. The CDR3 DNA reads as TGTGCCAGCAGCTTAAAAATTACGGTTGGCGGGGAGCTGTTTTTT. Protein: CASSLKITVGGELFF.

This clone occurred a few times. The chain joins TRBV6-1 to TRBJ1-1; perhaps TRBD1 as D (6 bases). This CDR3 has 12 amino acids. Germline CDR1 reads MNHNS; CDR2 reads SASEGT. The V end lost 9 bases, the J end lost 11 bases, and 19 bases lay between the germline ends. The CDR3 here is CASNRDTLWAFF. CDR3 DNA sequence: TGTGCCAGTAACCGGGACACCCTGTGGGCTTTCTTT.

This clone was recorded a few times. The chain uses TRBV11-2 and TRBJ2-5, with D possibly matching TRBD2 (6 bases). CDR1 and CDR2 from the germline V gene are SGHAT and FQNNGV. The CDR3 spans 15 residues. The germline V and J ends were trimmed by 0 bases and 4 bases, with 12 bases remaining between them. The CDR3 sequence: CASSLEASGGETQYF. CDR3 DNA sequence: TGTGCCAGCAGCTTAGAGGCGTCCGGGGGAGAGACCCAGTACTTC. Variable domain in full (rest from reference TRBV11-2 and TRBJ2-5): EAGVAQSPRYKIIEKRQSVAFWCNPISGHATLYWYQQILGQGPKLLIQFQNNGVVDDSQLPKDRFSAERLKGVDSTLKIQPAKLEDSAVYLCASSLEASGGETQYFGPGTRLLVL.

This clone was found once. V usage is TRBV18 and J usage is TRBJ2-1; no definite D call. The CDR3 is 15 amino acids. V was cut by 2 bases and J by 1 base, with 9 bases left in between. Looked up from germline, CDR1 is KGHSH and CDR2 is LQKENI. This CDR3 reads CASSPDLASYNEQFF. As DNA, the CDR3 is TGTGCCAGCTCACCAGACTTGGCGTCCTACAATGAGCAGTTCTTC.

This chain joins TRBV19 and TRBJ2-6; D unclear. Between the trimmed V and J ends, which lost 4 bases and 2 bases, there was a span of 6 bases. Germline CDR1 reads LNHDA; CDR2 reads SQIVND (reference sequence). The CDR3 runs to 14 residues. The CDR3 DNA is TGTGCCAGTAGTAGAGCCACTGGGGCCAACGTCCTGACTTTC. Protein: CASSRATGANVLTF.